This TCR beta chain came from a study of T cell repertoires in cytomegalovirus infection. TCRdb processed the reads anew with MiXCR; each CDR3 protein has one entry. The table records approximately 730,000 distinct CDR3 sequences, approximately 32% of them present only once. There are a few counts of this clonotype. Its antigen is not known. The CDR3 runs to 16 residues. Per the germline V gene, CDR1 is MDHEN and CDR2 is SYDVKM. Trimming left V 5 bases short and J 0 bases short, with 16 bases between. The rearrangement joins TRBV28 to TRBJ2-5, with D perhaps assigned TRBD1 or TRBD2 (6 bases each). This TCR derives from a human donor in good health (CMV status not recorded). Some clones in this sample may be carry-over from other donors' samples. Sequenced here: cultured CD8+ T cells from PBMCs, sampled from culture after CMV antigen stimulation. CDR3 region: CASSPHGGPYQETQYF. The CDR3 bases are TGTGCCAGCAGTCCTCACGGGGGCCCGTACCAAGAGACCCAGTACTTC.